This paragraph covers one T cell receptor (beta chain) sequence. This specimen comes from a study of blood T cell repertoires in COVID-19. The germline V and J ends were trimmed by 0 bases and 0 bases, with 13 bases remaining between them. Germline-derived CDR1 and CDR2 are SGHRS and YFSETQ. The CDR3 extends over 17 amino acids. In the original analysis: The assay estimated nucleated cells by amplifying reference gene primers. The repertoire was sequenced with immunoSEQ multiplex PCR; TCRdb's copy has only in-frame clones and lacks some. That table is the source of V, J and clone size, and D and trimming were worked out from the DNA. The sample has approximately 160,000 clones, about 86% seen once; the top ten hold 5.5% to 7%.

Sequences were obtained from peripheral blood. The genes are TRBV5-1 and TRBJ1-3; D call uncertain. The receptor comes from a middle-aged man with active or convalescent COVID-19. The CDR3 here is CASSLALDSSSGNTIYF. As DNA, the CDR3 is TGCGCCAGCAGCTTGGCTTTAGATTCGAGCTCTGGAAACACCATATATTTT.